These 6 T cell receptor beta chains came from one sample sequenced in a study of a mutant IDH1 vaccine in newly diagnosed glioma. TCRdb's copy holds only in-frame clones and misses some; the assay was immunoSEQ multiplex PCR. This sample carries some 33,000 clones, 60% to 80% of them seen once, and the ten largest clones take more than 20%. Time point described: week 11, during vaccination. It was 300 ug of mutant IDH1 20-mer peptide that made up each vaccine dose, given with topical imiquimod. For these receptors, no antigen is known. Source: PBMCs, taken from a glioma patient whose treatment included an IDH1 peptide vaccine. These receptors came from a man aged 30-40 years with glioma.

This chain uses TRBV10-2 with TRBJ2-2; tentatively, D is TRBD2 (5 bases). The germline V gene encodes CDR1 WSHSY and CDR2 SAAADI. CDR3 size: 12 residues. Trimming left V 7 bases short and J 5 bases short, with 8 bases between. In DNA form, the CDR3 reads TGCGCCAGCAACTCGGGGACCGGGGAGCTGTTTTTT. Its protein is CASNSGTGELFF.

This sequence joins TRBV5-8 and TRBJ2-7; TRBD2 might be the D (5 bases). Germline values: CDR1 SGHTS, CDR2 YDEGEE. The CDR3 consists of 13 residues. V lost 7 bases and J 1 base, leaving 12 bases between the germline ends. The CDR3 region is CASPSGTSYEQYF. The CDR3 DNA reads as TGTGCCAGCCCGAGCGGCACTTCCTACGAGCAGTACTTC.

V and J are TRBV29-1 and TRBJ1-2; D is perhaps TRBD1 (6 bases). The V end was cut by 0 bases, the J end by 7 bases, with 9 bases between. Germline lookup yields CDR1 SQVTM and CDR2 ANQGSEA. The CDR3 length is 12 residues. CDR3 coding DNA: TGCAGCGTTGAAGACCAGGGGTTTGGCTACACCTTC. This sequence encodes CSVEDQGFGYTF.

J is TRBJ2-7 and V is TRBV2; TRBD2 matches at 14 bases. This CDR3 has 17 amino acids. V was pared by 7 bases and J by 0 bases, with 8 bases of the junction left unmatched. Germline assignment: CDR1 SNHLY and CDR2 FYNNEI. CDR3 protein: CASIPGLAGESSYEQYF. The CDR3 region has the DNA TGTGCCAGCATCCCGGGACTAGCGGGAGAAAGCTCCTACGAGCAGTACTTC.

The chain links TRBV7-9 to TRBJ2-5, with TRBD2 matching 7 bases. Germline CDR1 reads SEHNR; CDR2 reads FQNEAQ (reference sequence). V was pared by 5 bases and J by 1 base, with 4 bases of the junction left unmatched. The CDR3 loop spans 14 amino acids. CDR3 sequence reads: CASSRGTIQETQYF. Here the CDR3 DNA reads TGTGCCAGCAGCCGAGGGACTATCCAAGAGACCCAGTACTTC.

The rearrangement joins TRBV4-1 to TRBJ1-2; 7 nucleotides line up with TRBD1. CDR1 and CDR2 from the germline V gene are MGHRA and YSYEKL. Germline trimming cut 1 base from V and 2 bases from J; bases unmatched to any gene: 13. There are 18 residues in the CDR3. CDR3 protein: CASSQATGTDEANYGYTF. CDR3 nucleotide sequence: TGCGCCAGCAGCCAAGCGACCGGGACAGACGAGGCGAACTATGGCTACACCTTC.